The 25 T cell receptor beta chains presented below share a single source sample, sequenced in a study of blood T cell repertoires in COVID-19. Repertoires were generated with immunoSEQ multiplex PCR, while TCRdb's copy carries only in-frame clones and drops some. Of a few hundred thousand clones in the sample, 70% to 90% were seen once. Sample: PBMCs or T cells enriched from blood (not recorded which). The source is a woman between 35 and 50 years old with acute COVID-19.

The V call is TRBV7-2, the J call TRBJ2-1; 10 bases align to TRBD2. The CDR3 runs 15 residues. Germline trimming cut 5 bases from V and 4 bases from J; bases unmatched to any gene: 5. Germline V gene sequence: CDR1 SGHTA, CDR2 FQGNSA. The CDR3 region has the DNA TGTGCCAGCAGCGTCCTAGCGGGAGTTTACAATGAGCAGTTCTTC. Translation gives CASSVLAGVYNEQFF.

The rearrangement uses TRBV19 and TRBJ2-7; 9 bases are a match to TRBD1. The junction had 4 bases not matched to a gene; V was cut back by 6 bases and J by 1 base. There are 14 residues in the CDR3. Germline-derived CDR1 and CDR2 are LNHDA and SQIVND (reference sequence). The CDR3 sequence: CASRAGTGSYEQYF. The CDR3 DNA is TGTGCCAGTAGGGCCGGGACAGGGTCCTACGAGCAGTACTTC.

This sequence joins TRBV4-3 and TRBJ1-6; 8 bases are shared with TRBD1. The CDR3 is 15 amino acids. The V and J ends lost 0 bases and 7 bases, in that order; junction bases with no gene match: 2. Germline CDR1 reads LGHNA; CDR2 reads YSLEER. The CDR3 bases are TGCGCCAGCAGCCAAGACAGGGGGCAGAATTCACCCCTCCACTTT. Protein sequence: CASSQDRGQNSPLHF.

The genes are TRBV6-5 and TRBJ1-1; D is unclear. This CDR3 is 14 amino acids long. Germline loops: CDR1 MNHEY, CDR2 SVGAGI. Trimming took 0 bases from V and 1 from J, leaving 6 bases between them. The DNA of the CDR3 is TGTGCCAGCAGTTACTCCCAGAAGAACACTGAAGCTTTCTTT. As protein: CASSYSQKNTEAFF.

J is TRBJ2-3 and V is TRBV9; TRBD2 matches 9 bases. The CDR3 consists of 16 residues. V shed 1 base, J shed 3 bases, and the junction held 6 bases outside the gene matches. Germline CDR1 and CDR2: SGDLS and YYNGEE. The CDR3 sequence is CASSVKAGGRTDTQYF. CDR3 nucleotide sequence: TGTGCCAGCAGCGTAAAGGCGGGGGGGCGTACAGATACGCAGTATTTT.

In its sample, this clone was seen a few times. The rearrangement links TRBV7-2 to TRBJ2-7; TRBD1 might be the D (6 bases). Germline CDR1 SGHTA, CDR2 FQGNSA. This CDR3 spans 15 amino acids. Deletions cut 5 bases from V and 0 bases from J, with 14 bases between. CDR3 sequence reads: CASSQGWGPSYEQYF. Here the CDR3 DNA reads TGTGCCAGCAGCCAAGGGTGGGGGCCCTCCTACGAGCAGTACTTC.

The rearrangement joins TRBV4-1 to TRBJ2-7; the D gene is possibly TRBD1 (5 bases). Germline V gives CDR1 MGHRA, CDR2 YSYEKL. Trimming shortened V by 0 bases and J by 5 bases, and 17 bases separated the two germline ends. CDR3 length equals 16 residues. CDR3 DNA sequence: TGCGCCAGCAGCCAAGATTGGGTTGGGCAGGGTGACGAGCAGTACTTC. Translated, it gives CASSQDWVGQGDEQYF.

J is TRBJ1-2 and V is TRBV19; the D is unclear. Trimming cost V 5 bases and J 8 bases, with 18 bases left between them. CDR1 is LNHDA and CDR2 is SQIVND in the germline V gene (reference sequence). The CDR3 spans 14 residues. As DNA, the CDR3 is TGTGCCAGTAGTTATCCGGGATCCCTCTCCGGCTACACCTTC. This gives the protein CASSYPGSLSGYTF.

The V call is TRBV7-9, the J call TRBJ1-5, with 9 bases that match TRBD1. There are 13 residues in the CDR3. Trimming cost V 7 bases and J 7 bases; bases outside gene matches: 5. Germline assignment: CDR1 SEHNR and CDR2 FQNEAQ (reference sequence). In DNA form, the CDR3 reads TGTGCCAGCACCGACACAGGGGGCCAGCCCCAGCATTTT. It is translated as CASTDTGGQPQHF.

This clone showed up just once. The chain employs TRBV11-2 and TRBJ2-2, with D perhaps TRBD1 (6 bases). Trimming shortened V by 4 bases and J by 1 base, and 16 bases separated the two germline ends. CDR3 length: 17 amino acids. Germline CDR1 and CDR2: SGHAT and FQNNGV. CDR3 DNA: TGTGCCAGCAGCTACACAGGGTCTTTTTTGAACACCGGGGAGCTGTTTTTT. Its translation: CASSYTGSFLNTGELFF. Using reference TRBV11-2 and TRBJ2-2 for the parts outside the CDR3, the full variable domain is EAGVAQSPRYKIIEKRQSVAFWCNPISGHATLYWYQQILGQGPKLLIQFQNNGVVDDSQLPKDRFSAERLKGVDSTLKIQPAKLEDSAVYLCASSYTGSFLNTGELFFGEGSRLTVL.

The V and J genes are TRBV5-1 and TRBJ1-3, with D maybe TRBD1 (5 bases). The CDR3 covers 16 residues. Germline V gene sequence: CDR1 SGHRS, CDR2 YFSETQ. V was pared by 0 bases and J by 3 bases, with 13 bases between. The CDR3 loop reads CASSLAGPGFGNTIYF. CDR3 bases: TGCGCCAGCAGCTTGGCCGGGCCAGGGTTTGGAAACACCATATATTTT. Full variable domain (missing parts from reference TRBV5-1 and TRBJ1-3): KAGVTQTPRYLIKTRGQQVTLSCSPISGHRSVSWYQQTPGQGLQFLFEYFSETQRNKGNFPGRFSGRQFSNSRSEMNVSTLELGDSALYLCASSLAGPGFGNTIYFGEGSWLTVV.

This chain links TRBV2 with TRBJ1-5, with 8 bases aligning to TRBD1. The length of the CDR3 is 13 residues. J was trimmed by 3 bases and V by 6 bases; bases with no gene match: 1. Looked up from germline, CDR1 is SNHLY and CDR2 is FYNNEI. The CDR3 is CASRDRDNQPQHF. In nucleotides, the CDR3 is TGTGCCAGCAGGGACAGGGACAATCAGCCCCAGCATTTT.

The V call is TRBV7-2, the J call TRBJ1-3; TRBD1 matches 10 bases. The CDR3 is 16 amino acids. J was trimmed by 1 base and V by 1 base; bases with no gene match: 1. Germline-derived CDR1 and CDR2 are SGHTA and FQGNSA. The CDR3 nucleotides are TGTGCCAGCAGCTTAGGACAGGGGGCTTCTGGAAACACCATATATTTT. It specifies CASSLGQGASGNTIYF.

The V gene is TRBV20-1, the J gene TRBJ1-4; tentative D call: TRBD1 (6 bases). With 3 bases removed from V and 7 bases from J, the gap between germline ends came to 15 bases. Germline CDR1 and CDR2: DFQATT and SNEGSKA (reference sequence). This CDR3 is built from 14 residues. CDR3 residues: CSASPDRSFEKLFF. The CDR3 nucleotides read TGCAGTGCTAGTCCCGACAGGTCTTTTGAAAAACTGTTTTTT.

This clone appeared once. The chain links TRBV5-4 to TRBJ2-5; a possible D gene is TRBD1 (5 bases). The V end lost 4 bases, the J end lost 5 bases, and 15 bases lay between the germline ends. The CDR3 covers 14 residues. CDR1 is SGHNT, CDR2 YYREEE, per germline (reference sequence). The CDR3 DNA reads as TGTGCCAGCAGCACGACAGTTCTAGGGGAGACCCAGTACTTC. Its protein product is CASSTTVLGETQYF. Drawing the rest from reference TRBV5-4 and TRBJ2-5, the complete variable domain is ETGVTQSPTHLIKTRGQQVTLRCSSQSGHNTVSWYQQALGQGPQFIFQYYREEENGRGNFPPRFSGLQFPNYSSELNVNALELDDSALYLCASSTTVLGETQYFGPGTRLLVL.

This clone was detected only once. The chain is built from TRBV7-2 and TRBJ1-2, with D perhaps matching TRBD1 (5 bases). The CDR3 is made up of 15 amino acids. Trimming took off 3 bases at V and 0 bases at J, with 11 bases between the two ends. Germline V gives CDR1 SGHTA, CDR2 FQGNSA. CDR3 DNA sequence: TGTGCCAGCAGCTTGGGGGGAGGGTCTAACTATGGCTACACCTTC. This gives the protein CASSLGGGSNYGYTF.

The CDR3 reads CASSLLAGAYEQYF. As DNA, the CDR3 is TGTGCCAGCAGCTTACTAGCGGGGGCCTACGAGCAGTACTTC. The chain employs TRBV7-8 and TRBJ2-7; 10 bases align to TRBD2. The V and J ends lost 2 bases and 2 bases, in that order; junction bases with no gene match: 0. From germline, CDR1 is SGHVS and CDR2 FQNEAQ. The length of the CDR3 is 14 residues.

This clone was seen a handful of times. The rearrangement joins TRBV19 to TRBJ1-1, with no clear D. Trimming took off 1 base at V and 2 bases at J, with 5 bases between the two ends. The CDR3 length is 13 residues. Germline values: CDR1 LNHDA, CDR2 SQIVND (reference sequence). The DNA of the CDR3 is TGTGCCAGTAGTATAGCCCAAAACACTGAAGCTTTCTTT. Its protein is CASSIAQNTEAFF.

The rearrangement joins TRBV19 to TRBJ2-1; 7 bases align to TRBD1. This CDR3 comprises 13 residues. Per germline, CDR1 LNHDA and CDR2 SQIVND (reference sequence). With V trimmed by 3 bases and J by 8 bases, 4 bases remained unmatched. The CDR3 nucleotides are TGTGCCAGTAGTATTTTCCAGGGGGATGAGCAGTTCTTC. Its protein product is CASSIFQGDEQFF.

The chain is built from TRBV15 and TRBJ2-1; D is perhaps TRBD2 (5 bases). V was shortened by 0 bases and J by 8 bases, with 14 bases between the two germline ends. The CDR3 covers 15 residues. The V gene's germline CDR1 is LNHNV and CDR2 YYDKDF (reference sequence). The CDR3 nucleotides are TGTGCCACCAGCAGAGATCGGGGTCTTGTCTATGAGCAGTTCTTC. Amino acids: CATSRDRGLVYEQFF.

The sample holds one count of this clone. V is TRBV6-2 or TRBV6-3 and J is TRBJ1-5; 9 bases are a match to TRBD1. Germline V gene data show CDR1 as MNHEY and CDR2 as SVGEGT. The V and J ends lost 4 bases and 4 bases, in that order; junction bases with no gene match: 2. The CDR3 length is 14 residues. CDR3 nucleotides: TGTGCCAGCAGTTGGGGACAGGGTAATCAGCCCCAGCATTTT. Amino acids: CASSWGQGNQPQHF.

This chain uses TRBV3-1 (or the pseudogene TRBV3-2) with TRBJ1-1; 7 nucleotides match TRBD1. The J segment lost 4 bases and the V segment lost 4 bases, leaving 15 bases of the junction unmatched. The CDR3 is made up of 17 amino acids. The germline CDR1 and CDR2 sequences are LGHDT and YNNKEL (reference sequence). The chain's CDR3 is CASSPFENRGYCTEAFF. The CDR3 DNA reads TGTGCCAGCAGCCCCTTTGAAAACAGGGGATATTGCACTGAAGCTTTCTTT.

V gene TRBV2 combines with J gene TRBJ1-4; D remains ambiguous. Germline V gives CDR1 SNHLY, CDR2 FYNNEI. Trimming took off 4 bases at V and 0 bases at J, with 9 bases between the two ends. The CDR3 extends over 15 amino acids. The CDR3 loop is CASSGAVATNEKLFF. CDR3 bases: TGTGCCAGCAGTGGGGCCGTGGCAACTAATGAAAAACTGTTTTTT.

A few counts support this clone. This chain uses TRBV10-3 with TRBJ1-2; 12 positions match TRBD1. Germline V gene data show CDR1 as ENHRY and CDR2 as SYGVKD. Trimming removed 4 bases from V and 4 bases from J; junction bases left unmatched: 4. The CDR3 loop spans 15 amino acids. This CDR3 reads CAISVGTGGAYGYTF. As DNA, the CDR3 is TGTGCCATCAGTGTCGGGACAGGGGGCGCCTATGGCTACACCTTC.

The chain recombines TRBV3-1 (or the pseudogene TRBV3-2) with TRBJ1-6; D gene uncertain. The CDR3 runs 14 residues. Trimming stripped 4 bases from V and 11 bases from J, with 15 bases between. Germline lookup yields CDR1 LGHDT and CDR2 YNNKEL (reference sequence). In nucleotides, the CDR3 is TGTGCCAGCAGCCCTGCCCGGAGATCAACACCCCTCCACTTT. It translates to CASSPARRSTPLHF.